Below, one TCR beta chain is given with its context. The entry originates in a study of blood T cell repertoires in COVID-19. Produced via immunoSEQ multiplex PCR; TCRdb's table is partial and in-frame only. The sample shows 200,000 to 250,000 clones, 84% of them seen only once. Donors in Cohort 3 counted as recovered after two negative PCRs, clearance, or symptom resolution. The CDR3 contains 15 residues. V shed 4 bases and J 2 bases; nucleotides not matched to a gene: 6. CDR1 and CDR2 from the germline V gene are SGDLS and YYNGEE. The TCR sequence derives from a woman in her 40s who had recovered from COVID-19. Sequencing used PBMCs or T cells enriched from blood (not recorded which). This sequence joins TRBV9 and TRBJ2-1, with 7 bases lining up with TRBD1. The CDR3: CASSLQGGTYNEQFF. In DNA, the CDR3 is TGTGCCAGCAGCCTACAAGGGGGCACCTACAATGAGCAGTTCTTC. The variable domain in full, completed from reference TRBV9 and TRBJ2-1, reads DSGVTQTPKHLITATGQRVTLRCSPRSGDLSVYWYQQSLDQGLQFLIQYYNGEERAKGNILERFSAQQFPDLHSELNLSSLELGDSALYFCASSLQGGTYNEQFFGPGTRLTVL.